A selection of T cell receptor beta chains follows, all from one sample in a study of blood T cell repertoires in COVID-19. Only in-frame clones appear in the TCRdb table, and some are missing; sequencing was by immunoSEQ multiplex PCR. Of around 60,000 clones in the sample, around 77% were seen once. The specimen was peripheral blood. Receptors originate from an elderly man with active or convalescent COVID-19. Both conserved end residues are part of each CDR3. A D gene is named only where the DNA matches it firmly. Rows may omit the clone size; those that give it use once, few, many or a size class.

J gene,V gene,clone size,D gene,CDR3 protein,CDR3 DNA
TRBJ2-5,TRBV27,NA,NA,CASRAGERVETQYF,TGTGCCAGCAGGGCAGGGGAACGTGTGGAGACCCAGTACTTC
TRBJ2-3,TRBV6-2/TRBV6-3,NA,TRBD1,CASSSGQGSDTQYF,TGTGCCAGCAGCTCCGGACAGGGTTCAGATACGCAGTATTTT
TRBJ1-5,TRBV19,NA,NA,CASSMGTAGSQPQHF,TGTGCCAGTAGTATGGGCACAGCCGGGAGTCAGCCCCAGCATTTT
TRBJ2-1,TRBV18,NA,NA,CASSPDISSYNEQFF,TGTGCCAGCTCACCGGACATTAGCTCCTACAATGAGCAGTTCTTC
TRBJ2-7,TRBV5-4,NA,TRBD2,CASSVNGRTGEQYF,TGTGCCAGCAGCGTTAACGGGAGGACGGGCGAGCAGTACTTC
TRBJ2-7,TRBV18,once,TRBD1,CASSRDRASYEQYF,TGTGCCAGCTCCCGGGACAGGGCGTCCTACGAGCAGTACTTC
TRBJ2-1,TRBV5-6,NA,NA,CASSPLPASSSYNEQFF,TGTGCCAGCAGCCCCCTCCCCGCTAGCAGTTCCTACAATGAGCAGTTCTTC
TRBJ2-1,TRBV10-2,few,NA,CASSVRNEQFF,TGCGCCAGCAGTGTCCGCAATGAGCAGTTCTTC
TRBJ1-3,TRBV3-1/TRBV3-2,NA,NA,CASSQDPPGSGNTIYF,TGTGCCAGCAGCCAAGATCCCCCGGGTTCAGGAAACACCATATATTTT
TRBJ2-2,TRBV9,once,NA,CASSLDIPGELFF,TGTGCCAGCAGTTTAGACATCCCCGGGGAGCTGTTTTTT
TRBJ1-2,TRBV5-6,NA,NA,CATRRGAGYGYTF,TGTGCCACCCGGCGGGGGGCAGGGTATGGCTACACCTTC
TRBJ1-3,TRBV14,NA,TRBD1,CASSTQGARGNTIYF,TGTGCCAGCAGCACACAGGGGGCGCGAGGAAACACCATATATTTT
TRBJ1-5,TRBV10-1,NA,NA,CASNLTVCNSNQPQHF,TGCGCCAGCAATCTGACAGTTTGCAATAGCAATCAGCCCCAGCATTTT
TRBJ1-1,TRBV19,NA,TRBD1,CASSSTDRGIKAFF,TGTGCCAGTAGTTCCACGGACAGGGGAATTAAAGCTTTCTTT
TRBJ2-2,TRBV9,NA,TRBD2,CASSVGLAGVTGELFF,TGTGCCAGCAGCGTGGGACTAGCGGGAGTCACCGGGGAGCTGTTTTTT
TRBJ1-1,TRBV7-2,few,NA,CASSLAVGLDTEAFF,TGTGCCAGCAGCTTAGCGGTGGGCTTAGACACTGAAGCTTTCTTT
TRBJ2-5,TRBV6-1,NA,TRBD2,CASSEQRGGEETQYF,TGTGCCAGCAGTGAACAGCGGGGGGGAGAAGAGACCCAGTACTTC
TRBJ1-2,TRBV4-2,NA,NA,CASSQAQGRANYGYTF,TGTGCCAGCAGCCAAGCCCAGGGCCGAGCTAACTATGGCTACACCTTC
TRBJ2-7,TRBV18,once,NA,CASSHGARGYEQYF,TGTGCCAGCTCCCATGGGGCCAGGGGCTACGAGCAGTACTTC
TRBJ2-7,TRBV24-1,NA,TRBD1,CATSDSGTGSYEQYF,TGTGCCACCAGTGATTCCGGGACAGGATCCTACGAGCAGTACTTC
TRBJ1-1,TRBV28,NA,NA,CASSFGAGARGTEAFF,TGTGCCAGCAGTTTCGGGGCGGGGGCGCGAGGCACTGAAGCTTTCTTT
TRBJ2-2,TRBV5-6,NA,NA,CASSFEFTGELFF,TGTGCCAGCAGCTTTGAGTTCACCGGGGAGCTGTTTTTT
TRBJ2-7,TRBV11-2,NA,TRBD1,CASSPKPTGFYEQYF,TGTGCCAGCAGCCCAAAACCGACAGGGTTCTACGAGCAGTACTTC
TRBJ2-7,TRBV4-3,NA,TRBD2,CASSQDGGRYEQYF,TGCGCCAGCAGCCAAGACGGCGGGAGGTACGAGCAGTACTTC
TRBJ2-7,TRBV6-5,NA,TRBD1,CASIRDRGPYEQYF,TGTGCCAGCATCCGGGACAGGGGGCCCTACGAGCAGTACTTC
TRBJ1-2,TRBV14,NA,TRBD1,CASSQGQGYDGYTF,TGTGCCAGCAGTCAGGGACAGGGGTACGATGGCTACACCTTC
TRBJ2-1,TRBV28,few,TRBD2,CASRSGTVSYNEQFF,TGTGCCAGCAGGAGCGGGACGGTCTCCTACAATGAGCAGTTCTTC
TRBJ1-3,TRBV21-1,NA,NA,CASIPDRGLGNTIYF,TGTGCCAGCATCCCGGACAGGGGGCTAGGAAACACCATATATTTT
TRBJ1-1,TRBV28,NA,NA,CASSLEGAEAFF,TGTGCCAGCAGTTTAGAGGGGGCTGAAGCTTTCTTT
TRBJ1-2,TRBV10-3,NA,TRBD1,CAISESDRVGYTF,TGTGCCATCAGTGAGTCCGACAGGGTCGGCTACACCTTC
TRBJ1-5,TRBV9,NA,NA,CASSVDSSNQPQHF,TGTGCCAGCAGCGTAGACAGTAGCAATCAGCCCCAGCATTTT
TRBJ2-5,TRBV5-1,NA,TRBD2,CASSSTSGGRRETQYF,TGCGCCAGCAGCTCTACTAGCGGGGGGCGCCGAGAGACCCAGTACTTC
TRBJ2-1,TRBV6-6,NA,TRBD2,CASSLRGGEISDEQFF,TGTGCCAGCTCCTTGCGGGGGGGCGAAATCTCTGATGAGCAGTTCTTC
TRBJ2-5,TRBV20-1,NA,NA,CSAEALETQYF,TGCAGTGCCGAGGCCTTAGAGACCCAGTACTTC
TRBJ1-2,TRBV3-1/TRBV3-2,NA,NA,CASSREFAANYGYTF,TGTGCCAGCAGCCGAGAGTTCGCAGCGAACTATGGCTACACCTTC
TRBJ1-2,TRBV5-4,NA,NA,CASSGGAGIYGYTF,TGTGCCAGCAGCGGGGGCGCAGGAATATATGGCTACACCTTC
TRBJ2-5,TRBV2,once,NA,CASSAGETQYF,TGTGCCAGCAGTGCGGGGGAGACCCAGTACTTC